Listed here are 5 T cell receptor beta chains from one sample, sequenced in a study of beta chain features in type 1 diabetes. The investigators reverse transcribed all of the isolated RNA, so they sequenced expressed TCRB transcripts. Sequencing was performed with immunoSEQ multiplex PCR; in TCRdb, only in-frame clones are kept and a portion is missing. The sample holds about 410,000 clones; about 15% are singletons and the top ten take roughly 0.036%. The sequencing input was naive CD4+ T cells from blood. The receptors were sampled from a man between 25 and 39 years old in good health.

The sample holds a few counts of this clone. V usage is TRBV25-1 and J usage is TRBJ2-7; possibly TRBD2 for D (5 bases). Deletions cut 8 bases from V and 9 bases from J, with 14 bases between. The CDR3 runs 11 residues. Germline loops: CDR1 MGHDK, CDR2 SYGVNS. CDR3 region: CASAAFEGQYF. The CDR3 nucleotides read TGTGCCAGCGCCGCGTTTGAGGGGCAGTACTTC.

The chain carries TRBV2 and TRBJ2-7, with D possibly TRBD1 on 5 matching bases. The CDR3 contains 13 residues. Germline CDR1 SNHLY, CDR2 FYNNEI. The CDR3 loop reads CAGRDTGSYEQYV. CDR3 bases: TGTGCCGGCAGGGATACGGGCTCCTACGAGCAGTACGTC.

This clone was found a few times. The CDR3 bases are TGTGCCAGCAGCTGGGCCGCTCCCTACGAGCAGTACTTC. It yields the protein CASSWAAPYEQYF. V and J are TRBV7-8 and TRBJ2-7; D is undetermined. The germline V and J ends were trimmed by 4 bases and 2 bases, with 9 bases remaining between them. Germline V gene sequence: CDR1 SGHVS, CDR2 FQNEAQ. This CDR3 is built from 13 residues. Drawing the rest from reference TRBV7-8 and TRBJ2-7, the complete variable domain is GAGVSQSPRYKVAKRGQDVALRCDPISGHVSLFWYQQALGQGPEFLTYFQNEAQLDKSGLPSDRFFAERPEGSVSTLKIQRTQQEDSAVYLCASSWAAPYEQYFGPGTRLTVT.

To note about this clone: Other DNA sequences in this specimen translate into the identical CDR3. The chain couples TRBV20-1 to TRBJ2-1; D gene unclear. The V end lost 3 bases, the J end lost 7 bases, and 7 bases lay between the germline ends. The CDR3 runs 11 residues. Germline CDR1 and CDR2: DFQATT and SNEGSKA (reference sequence). The CDR3, as DNA: TGCAGTGCTAGTGGGTTGAATGAGCAGTTCTTC. Translating gives CSASGLNEQFF.

There are a few counts of this clone. This sequence joins TRBV9 and TRBJ2-3; no clear D gene. Trimming took 0 bases from V and 2 from J, leaving 13 bases between them. This CDR3 spans 16 amino acids. Germline lookup yields CDR1 SGDLS and CDR2 YYNGEE. CDR3 sequence (DNA): TGTGCCAGCAGCGTAGCTGGACGGGCTAACACAGATACGCAGTATTTT. This encodes CASSVAGRANTDTQYF.